The 12 T cell receptor beta chains reported below all come from one sample, sequenced in a study of T cells after yellow fever vaccination. In TCRdb, the 5' RACE reads were re-called with MiXCR into one record per CDR3 protein. The sample has 450,000 to 600,000 distinct CDR3 sequences, less than 20% seen once; the top ten hold approximately 15%. The sequencing here drew on PBMCs, taken roughly 5 days after the first yellow fever vaccination. These receptors all stem from a man between 18 and 29 years old who received the YFV17D yellow fever vaccine.

The chain has TRBV6-5 and TRBJ2-1; 10 positions match TRBD1. The CDR3 runs 15 residues. V lost 8 bases and J lost 4; bases outside the gene matches: 8. The germline gives CDR1 MNHEY, CDR2 SVGAGI. CDR3 loop: CASGRQGARYNEQFF. CDR3 DNA: TGTGCCAGCGGCCGACAGGGGGCGAGGTACAATGAGCAGTTCTTC.

V usage is TRBV24-1 and J usage is TRBJ2-1; TRBD2 agrees at 7 bases. Losses at the gene ends were 4 bases for V and 8 bases for J; bases not matched to a gene: 4. This CDR3 region has 13 residues. CDR1 and CDR2 from the germline V gene are KGHDR and SFDVKD. CDR3 coding DNA: TGTGCCACCAGTGACCCGAGCGGGGATGAGCAGTTCTTC. It codes for CATSDPSGDEQFF.

This clonotype has a handful of counts. The rearrangement joins TRBV13 to TRBJ1-2; unclear D gene. The V and J ends lost 3 bases and 7 bases respectively, with 12 bases between them. This CDR3 contains 13 residues. Germline CDR1 PRHDT, CDR2 FYEKMQ (reference sequence). The DNA for the CDR3 is TGTGCCAGCAGCTTCATCAGGTCAGGTGGCTACACCTTC. It translates to CASSFIRSGGYTF.

The V and J genes are TRBV4-3 and TRBJ1-1; no firm D call. In germline, CDR1 is LGHNA, CDR2 YSLEER. V was trimmed by 2 bases and J by 10 bases, leaving 17 bases between them. The CDR3 spans 14 residues. CDR3 coding DNA: TGCGCCAGCAGCCAAAGAACTGGCGCCGGCGGAGCTTTCTTT. Translating it yields CASSQRTGAGGAFF.

The chain recombines TRBV7-3 with TRBJ2-2; TRBD2 matches at 7 bases. This CDR3 comprises 18 residues. Germline V gives CDR1 SGHTA, CDR2 FQGTGA. The V segment lost 0 bases and the J segment 4 bases; nucleotides outside the gene matches: 11. CDR3 bases: TGTGCCAGCAGCTTAACGGCAGCGACTAGCCTTCTCACCGGGGAGCTGTTTTTT. Protein: CASSLTAATSLLTGELFF. Variable domain in full (rest from reference TRBV7-3 and TRBJ2-2): GAGVSQTPSNKVTEKGKYVELRCDPISGHTALYWYRQSLGQGPEFLIYFQGTGAADDSGLPNDRFFAVRPEGSVSTLKIQRTERGDSAVYLCASSLTAATSLLTGELFFGEGSRLTVL.

The chain carries TRBV7-2 and TRBJ2-1, with 9 bases identical to TRBD1. Germline trimming cut 0 bases from V and 4 bases from J; bases unmatched to any gene: 7. The CDR3 is made up of 17 amino acids. Germline CDR1 reads SGHTA; CDR2 reads FQGNSA. In DNA form, the CDR3 reads TGTGCCAGCAGCTTAGCAGGCCCGGGACAGGGATACAATGAGCAGTTCTTC. Amino acid sequence: CASSLAGPGQGYNEQFF.

The rearrangement joins TRBV19 to TRBJ1-2; D perhaps matches TRBD1 (5 bases). From germline, CDR1 is LNHDA and CDR2 SQIVND (reference sequence). This CDR3 has 16 amino acids. V lost 6 bases to trimming and J lost 2 bases, with 19 bases between them. CDR3 sequence (DNA): TGTGCCAGTAGGCCCGACCCAACAGGAAACAACTATGGCTACACCTTC. The encoded protein is CASRPDPTGNNYGYTF. Together with reference TRBV19 and TRBJ1-2, the CDR3 gives the full variable domain: DGGITQSPKYLFRKEGQNVTLSCEQNLNHDAMYWYRQDPGQGLRLIYYSQIVNDFQKGDIAEGYSVSREKKESFPLTVTSAQKNPTAFYLCASRPDPTGNNYGYTFGSGTRLTVV.

The sample holds a few counts of this clonotype. The CDR3, as DNA: TGTGCCAGCAGTTTATATCAGGAGACCAATTCACCCCTCCACTTT. This codes for CASSLYQETNSPLHF. The J gene is TRBJ1-6, the V gene TRBV27, with unresolved D. Trimming took off 1 base at V and 7 bases at J, with 11 bases between the two ends. Germline V gives CDR1 MNHEY, CDR2 SMNVEV (reference sequence). This CDR3 has 15 residues.

The V call is TRBV5-5, the J call TRBJ1-1, with D maybe TRBD1 (6 bases). The CDR3 contains 15 residues. Germline V gene sequence: CDR1 SGHKS, CDR2 YYEKEE (reference sequence). V was cut by 5 bases and J by 2 bases, with 16 bases left in between. CDR3 amino acids: CASSPQGWVNTEAFF. The CDR3 DNA reads as TGTGCCAGCAGTCCCCAGGGGTGGGTTAACACTGAAGCTTTCTTT.

This clonotype was recorded a few times. The J gene is TRBJ2-1, the V gene TRBV5-1; 9 bases map to TRBD2. The CDR3 length is 16 residues. CDR1 is SGHRS, CDR2 YFSETQ, per germline. The junction had 5 bases not matched to a gene; V was cut back by 0 bases and J by 4 bases. The CDR3 nucleotides read TGCGCCAGCAGCTTGGTCGCGGGGGGGCGTTACAATGAGCAGTTCTTC. It translates to CASSLVAGGRYNEQFF.

The J gene is TRBJ2-3, the V gene TRBV20-1; perhaps TRBD1 as D (6 bases). This CDR3 region has 14 residues. CDR1 and CDR2 (germline): DFQATT, SNEGSKA (reference sequence). V was pared by 6 bases and J by 2 bases, with 15 bases between. The CDR3 DNA reads TGCAGTGCCGCCAGACAGGCCTCCACAGATACGCAGTATTTT. Encoded protein: CSAARQASTDTQYF.

V gene TRBV12-3 or TRBV12-4 combines with J gene TRBJ1-1; perhaps TRBD1 as D (6 bases). The CDR3 is 12 amino acids. Trimming left V 8 bases short and J 3 bases short, with 10 bases between. The CDR3 DNA is TGTGCCAGCGCAAGGGGGGACACTGAAGCTTTCTTT. Its translation: CASARGDTEAFF.